A selection of T cell receptor beta chains follows, all from one sample in a study of shared clonotypes between healthy human individuals. Profiling relied on immunoSEQ multiplex PCR, and the TCRdb table lists in-frame clones only, not all of them. The sample lists 2,500,000 or so clones; 93% were seen once. The sequenced material came from naive CD4+ T cells from PBMCs. The origin of the receptors is a man aged 18 to 29 in good health. Some clones in this sample may be carry-over from other donors' samples. The CDR3 runs from the conserved cysteine through the conserved F or W. Each record gives: CDR3 protein, CDR3 DNA, V gene, J gene, D gene, clone size. A D gene is named only where the DNA matches it firmly. Clone size is shown for a subset of rows, as once, few, many or a class of expanded clone.

CAAQLWLADNEQFF	TGTGCAGCTCAGCTGTGGCTAGCGGACAATGAGCAGTTCTTC	TRBV6-1	TRBJ2-1	TRBD2	.
CAWRGRTSYNEQFF	TGTGCCTGGAGAGGTCGAACCTCCTACAATGAGCAGTTCTTC	TRBV30	TRBJ2-1	.	.
CASSPRGLQAANYGYTF	TGTGCCAGCAGCCCCAGAGGGTTACAGGCCGCTAACTATGGCTACACCTTC	TRBV5-4	TRBJ1-2	.	.
CASSSFGDYTGELFF	TGTGCCAGCTCAAGTTTCGGGGACTACACCGGGGAGCTGTTTTTT	TRBV18	TRBJ2-2	.	.
CASSEKSGNQPQHF	TGTGCCAGCAGTGAAAAGTCTGGCAATCAGCCCCAGCATTTT	TRBV6-1	TRBJ1-5	.	.
CASSLLLAGGPLEQFF	TGTGCCAGTAGTCTACTACTAGCGGGAGGGCCACTTGAGCAGTTCTTC	TRBV19	TRBJ2-1	TRBD2	.
CASSEGDTYLSPTNYGYTF	TGTGCCAGCAGTGAAGGGGACACCTACCTAAGCCCCACAAACTATGGCTACACCTTC	TRBV6-1	TRBJ1-2	.	.
CASSLKPISSGNTIYF	TGTGCCAGCAGCTTAAAGCCCATAAGCTCTGGAAACACCATATATTTT	TRBV13	TRBJ1-3	.	.
CASSGSGNFYNEQFF	TGTGCCAGCAGCGGGAGCGGGAATTTCTACAATGAGCAGTTCTTC	TRBV7-2	TRBJ2-1	TRBD2	once
CASSLGLNGGQETQYF	TGTGCCAGCAGCTTGGGATTAAATGGGGGCCAAGAGACCCAGTACTTC	TRBV5-8	TRBJ2-5	.	.
CASASSGSVSYNEQFF	TGTGCCAGCGCATCTAGCGGGAGCGTTTCCTACAATGAGCAGTTCTTC	TRBV28	TRBJ2-1	TRBD2	.
CASSRADAGSYEQYF	TGTGCCAGCAGCCGCGCGGACGCCGGCTCCTACGAGCAGTACTTC	TRBV28	TRBJ2-7	.	.
CAWRKTSGAYNEQFF	TGTGCCTGGAGGAAGACTAGCGGGGCTTACAATGAGCAGTTCTTC	TRBV30	TRBJ2-1	TRBD2	once
CSVEGLAGVLHHYNEQFF	TGCAGCGTTGAAGGACTAGCGGGAGTCCTCCACCACTACAATGAGCAGTTCTTC	TRBV29-1	TRBJ2-1	TRBD2	.
CASSLGGGDTEAFF	TGTGCCAGCAGCTTAGGCGGGGGGGACACTGAAGCTTTCTTT	TRBV7-6	TRBJ1-1	.	.
CASSRGEEANVLTF	TGTGCCAGTAGCCGTGGGGAGGAGGCCAACGTCCTGACTTTC	TRBV19	TRBJ2-6	.	.
CASSLGGTHNEQFF	TGTGCCAGCAGTCTTGGGGGTACCCACAATGAGCAGTTCTTC	TRBV6-6	TRBJ2-1	.	.
CASSRPGPKAGELFF	TGCGCCAGCAGCCGTCCAGGTCCCAAGGCCGGGGAGCTGTTTTTT	TRBV4-3	TRBJ2-2	.	.
CASSVTERLYGYTF	TGTGCCAGCAGCGTAACGGAAAGGCTCTATGGCTACACCTTC	TRBV9	TRBJ1-2	.	.
CASSSPGTSGDNEQFF	TGTGCCAGCAGTTCCCCCGGGACTAGCGGTGACAATGAGCAGTTCTTC	TRBV28	TRBJ2-1	TRBD2	.
CASSLWGTYEQYF	TGTGCCAGCAGTTTGTGGGGCACCTACGAGCAGTACTTC	TRBV28	TRBJ2-7	.	.
CAISDGTENYGYTF	TGTGCCATCAGTGATGGGACAGAAAACTATGGCTACACCTTC	TRBV10-3	TRBJ1-2	TRBD1	.
CASMLSGGGELFF	TGTGCCAGCATGCTCTCCGGGGGCGGGGAGCTGTTTTTT	TRBV6-1	TRBJ2-2	.	once
CASSVGGQMNTEAFF	TGTGCCAGCAGCGTAGGGGGACAGATGAACACTGAAGCTTTCTTT	TRBV9	TRBJ1-1	TRBD1	.
CAQGASGRRDTQYF	TGTGCCCAAGGGGCTAGCGGGCGCAGGGATACGCAGTATTTT	TRBV5-4	TRBJ2-3	TRBD2	.
CASSSISDRALGNQPQHF	TGTGCCAGCAGCTCCATATCGGACAGGGCTCTTGGCAATCAGCCCCAGCATTTT	TRBV5-6	TRBJ1-5	TRBD1	.
CASSITGNYNEQFF	TGTGCCAGCAGCATAACCGGGAACTACAATGAGCAGTTCTTC	TRBV5-6	TRBJ2-1	.	.
CASSLRTGGQNYGYTF	TGTGCCAGCAGCTTAAGGACAGGGGGCCAGAACTATGGCTACACCTTC	TRBV7-2	TRBJ1-2	TRBD1	.
CASSPHTPEGVHAFF	TGTGCCAGCAGTCCACATACGCCCGAGGGGGTTCACGCTTTCTTT	TRBV6-5	TRBJ1-1	.	.
CASSLVRGDTQYF	TGTGCCAGCAGCTTAGTTAGGGGGGATACGCAGTATTTT	TRBV7-2	TRBJ2-3	.	.
CASSLAPQWEVAGELFF	TGTGCCAGCAGCTTAGCCCCTCAGTGGGAGGTGGCCGGGGAGCTGTTTTTT	TRBV7-2	TRBJ2-2	.	once
CASSVVATNEKLFF	TGTGCCAGTAGTGTGGTAGCAACTAATGAAAAACTGTTTTTT	TRBV19	TRBJ1-4	.	.
CALGWPGTDTQYF	TGTGCCCTGGGGTGGCCGGGAACGGATACGCAGTATTTT	TRBV30	TRBJ2-3	.	.